A selection of T cell receptor beta chains follows, all from one sample in a study of shared clonotypes between healthy human individuals. The method was immunoSEQ multiplex PCR; TCRdb's version includes in-frame clones alone and lacks a portion of them. This repertoire shows 1,400,000 or so clones, around 98.5% found once; its top ten account for about 0.4%. Sequenced material: naive CD4+ T cells sorted from blood. Receptors were obtained from a man aged 30-40 years in good health. Both conserved end residues are trimmed from each CDR3. A D gene is named only where the DNA matches it firmly.

cdr3_aa | j_call | cdr3_length | d_call | v_call
AWSRDVTGANVLT | TRBJ2-6 | 13 | - | TRBV30
ASSGTSYTGELF | TRBJ2-2 | 12 | - | TRBV2
ASSSPRGEQY | TRBJ2-7 | 10 | - | TRBV28
SAPIVHEQF | TRBJ2-1 | 9 | - | TRBV20-1
ASSTRVYNEQF | TRBJ2-1 | 11 | - | TRBV9
ASTNRTSGSSYNEQF | TRBJ2-1 | 15 | TRBD2 | TRBV27
ASSLRGTSGSKDEQF | TRBJ2-1 | 15 | TRBD2 | TRBV5-1
ASSSTGITEAF | TRBJ1-1 | 11 | - | TRBV6-1
ASSLRGGSGGYNEQF | TRBJ2-1 | 15 | TRBD2 | TRBV28
ASRPGLQEKLF | TRBJ1-4 | 11 | - | TRBV6-1
AISPLGYEQY | TRBJ2-7 | 10 | - | TRBV10-3
ASSLDPSTDTQY | TRBJ2-3 | 12 | - | TRBV5-1
SVFTGTNTDTQY | TRBJ2-3 | 12 | - | TRBV29-1
ASSQETVRGNTIY | TRBJ1-3 | 13 | - | TRBV4-3
ASSLGAHEKLF | TRBJ1-4 | 11 | - | TRBV7-8
ASSPLAGVRTDTQY | TRBJ2-3 | 14 | TRBD2 | TRBV18
ASSRTGASYEQY | TRBJ2-7 | 12 | TRBD1 | TRBV6-5
ASSGGGASYKQY | TRBJ2-7 | 12 | TRBD2 | TRBV7-2
AISDLAGDNEQF | TRBJ2-1 | 12 | TRBD2 | TRBV10-3
ASGVGGGGTQY | TRBJ2-5 | 11 | - | TRBV6-1
ASRRTDSNQPQH | TRBJ1-5 | 12 | - | TRBV10-2
ASSSTGWGQPQH | TRBJ1-5 | 12 | - | TRBV7-2